Each of the 2 T cell receptor beta chains below was sequenced from the same sample in a study of T-cell memory formation after mild COVID-19. In TCRdb, the 5' RACE reads were re-called with MiXCR into one record per CDR3 protein. The profile shows 550,000 to 650,000 distinct CDR3 sequences, approximately 15% of them singletons. The sequenced material came from PBMCs or a T cell subset sorted from them (not recorded which). The receptors stem from an adult woman who had mild COVID-19 (a few samples of this study predate the infection). Cell type and time point are not known.

This clonotype was observed a handful of times. V and J are TRBV30 and TRBJ2-1; D unclear. Looked up from germline, CDR1 is GTSNPN and CDR2 is SVGIG (reference sequence). This CDR3 has 11 amino acids. Trimming shortened V by 5 bases and J by 8 bases, and 10 bases separated the two germline ends. In DNA, the CDR3 is TGTGCCTGGGAAACGTGGCATGAGCAGTTCTTC. It codes for CAWETWHEQFF.

The sample holds a few counts of this clonotype. This chain connects TRBV6-2 or TRBV6-3 to TRBJ2-7; D unclear. Germline CDR1 and CDR2: MNHEY and SVGEGT. Trimming took off 7 bases at V and 5 bases at J, with 15 bases between the two ends. The length of the CDR3 is 13 residues. The CDR3 protein is CASTHLLGNEQYF. CDR3 sequence (DNA): TGTGCCAGCACCCACCTCCTGGGGAACGAGCAGTACTTC.